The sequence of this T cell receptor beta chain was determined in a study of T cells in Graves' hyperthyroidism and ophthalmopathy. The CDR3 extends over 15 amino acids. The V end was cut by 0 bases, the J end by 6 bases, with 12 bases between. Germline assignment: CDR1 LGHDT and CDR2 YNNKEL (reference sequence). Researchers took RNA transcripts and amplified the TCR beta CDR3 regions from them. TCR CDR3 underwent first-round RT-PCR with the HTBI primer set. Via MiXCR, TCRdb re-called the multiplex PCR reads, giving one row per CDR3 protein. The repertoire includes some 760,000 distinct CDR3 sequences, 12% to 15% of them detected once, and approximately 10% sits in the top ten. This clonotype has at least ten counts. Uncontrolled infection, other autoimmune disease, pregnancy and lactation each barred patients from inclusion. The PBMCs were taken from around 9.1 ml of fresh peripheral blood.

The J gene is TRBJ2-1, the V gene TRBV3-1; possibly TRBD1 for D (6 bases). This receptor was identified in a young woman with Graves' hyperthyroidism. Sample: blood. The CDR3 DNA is TGTGCCAGCAGCCAAGAACGACAGGTGACCAATGAGCAGTTCTTC. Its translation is CASSQERQVTNEQFF.